This TCR beta chain was retrieved from a study of T cells in Graves' hyperthyroidism and ophthalmopathy (dated by TCRdb to between 2018 and 2021). At the level of the whole study: Peripheral blood was sampled at the time of initial diagnosis, prior to any treatment. To identify TCR V-J signatures that set the groups apart, the researchers used a discovery cohort of 90 to 100 patients, made up of about 44 with Graves' ophthalmopathy and about 59 with stable Graves' hyperthyroidism. Prospective prediction of ophthalmopathy was tested in an independent validation cohort consisting of roughly 20 hyperthyroidism patients and around 16 patients who later progressed to ophthalmopathy. The 75 to 100 discovery patients were divided at random into training and test sets in a 7:3 ratio. Thyroid tissue and blood T-cell repertoires from six Graves' hyperthyroidism patients were also compared in the study. After sampling, hyperthyroidism patients received methimazole starting at 30 mg daily, and ophthalmopathy patients received high-dose intravenous methylprednisolone. The paper describes TCR Vbeta CDR3 sequencing of 140 or so peripheral blood samples, made up of some 40 ophthalmopathy patients, some 80 hyperthyroidism patients and about 17 progressor patients. Study-wide findings and limitations: Sample size was not statistically predetermined, and blinding of investigators to group allocation was not performed. A 13 V-J signature model separated ophthalmopathy from stable hyperthyroidism, with around 90% sensitivity and about 81% specificity in cross-validation and 80%/75% in testing. Most expanded thyroid clonotypes (frequency above 0.001) were also detected in blood, suggesting blood repertoires may reflect thyroid immune responses. During validation, the model predicted progression to ophthalmopathy a median of about 5.9 months ahead of onset, with around 71% sensitivity and less than 85% specificity.

TCR beta CDR3 regions were amplified from RNA transcripts. A first-round RT-PCR of the TCR CDR3 used the HTBI primer set with the Qiagen OneStep RT-PCR kit. The libraries were constructed in a second round of multiplex PCR and then size-selected and purified. Sequencing of the libraries was done on an Illumina HiSeq2000 using paired-end 100 bp reads. As for how the authors treated the data: SOAPnuke was used to process the raw data, with reads discarded if the reads contained adapters or uncalled bases, had a mean Phred below 15, or lacked an exact constant-primer or identifier match. High-quality paired reads were merged with COPE v1.2.5, and unique nucleotide sequences were defined as clonotypes. Clonotypes were aligned to IMGT TRBV, TRBD and TRBJ reference segments using MiTCR v1.1. Analysis was restricted to V-J combinations with a frequency above 0.0001, which covered approximately 99% of repertoires. A TCS score was defined as the ratio of F50 (clonal expansion) to E x V (chaos), with BLOSUM62-based TCRdist applied between CDR3 peptides within each V-J. Welch's t-statistics and random forest reduced fewer than 600 V-J features to 10 to 15, which were used in a naive Bayes classifier (R e1071). The public reads were quality trimmed at Q25 with fastp and then assembled into clones with MiXCR by TCRdb, keeping productive beta chains. Rows merge per CDR3 protein into single entries with the most common DNA and genes. Clone size and V and J calls follow TCRdb, not the original study. Within this sample are more than 500,000 distinct CDR3 sequences, with 16% of them counted one time only. The ten largest clones represent approximately 32% of the sample.

In the ophthalmopathy patients, disease was moderately to severely active, with a Clinical Activity Score of 3 or more, a NOSPECS grade of 4 or more, and a duration of less than 3 months. Patients with uncontrolled infections, other autoimmune diseases, pregnancy or lactation were excluded. Diagnoses relied on clinical symptoms, serum thyroxine and TRAb, thyroid ultrasound and orbital computed tomography. PBMCs were isolated from more than 8 ml of fresh peripheral blood by Ficoll-Paque density gradient centrifugation. Total RNA was extracted with Trizol reagent, and quality was checked on an Agilent 2100 Bioanalyzer. A few counts support this clonotype. The target of this receptor is not known. The input lacks base qualities; no much larger clone sits a single base away. The germline ends are 7 bases apart after V is trimmed by 1 base and J by 4 bases. Measured from the cysteine to the phenylalanine, the CDR3 is 14 residues long. Only the CDR3 DNA is retained, 42 bases long and in frame from the first base. CDR1 and CDR2 were assigned from the germline V gene as SGHTA and FQGTGA.

The sequence joins TRBV7-3 to TRBJ2-2; the D region possibly corresponds to TRBD1 (5 bases align). The material sequenced was blood. The TCR was taken from a young woman with Graves' ophthalmopathy. The CDR3 protein is CASSLKTVTGELFF. Here is the DNA: TGTGCCAGCAGCTTAAAGACAGTCACCGGGGAGCTGTTTTTT. Reference TRBV7-3 and TRBJ2-2 genes cover what lies past the CDR3, so the full variable domain is GAGVSQTPSNKVTEKGKYVELRCDPISGHTALYWYRQSLGQGPEFLIYFQGTGAADDSGLPNDRFFAVRPEGSVSTLKIQRTERGDSAVYLCASSLKTVTGELFFGEGSRLTVL.